The entry that follows covers one T cell receptor beta chain sequence. This entry comes from a study of cytomegalovirus exposure and HLA in healthy donors. The germline V gene encodes CDR1 MDHEN and CDR2 SYDVKM. This CDR3 region has 14 residues. With 7 bases removed from V and 0 bases from J, the gap between germline ends came to 10 bases. Primers: 60 Vbeta forward and 13 Jbeta reverse. Sequencing was performed with immunoSEQ multiplex PCR; in TCRdb, only in-frame clones are kept and a portion is missing. The sample contains 130,000 or so clones, around 80% of which appear only once. This TCR was recovered from a woman aged 35 to 49 in good health and CMV-seronegative. The rearrangement joins TRBV28 to TRBJ2-1; TRBD2 might be the D (6 bases). The sequencing sample was made of PBMCs. The CDR3 sequence is CASTMGGSYNEQFF. In DNA, the CDR3 is TGTGCCAGCACTATGGGGGGCTCCTACAATGAGCAGTTCTTC.